This TCR beta chain was observed in a study of blood T cells in healthy people across ages (dated by TCRdb to 2013 to 2016). Background for the entire study: In model experiments, template switching captured roughly one uniquely barcoded TCR beta cDNA molecule for every two T cells. To avoid experimental bias, donors of different ages were spread randomly across the sequencing lanes. The donors were split into four age groups: young (average about 15 years), middle-aged (39), aged (about 56) and long-lived (roughly 80). For two donors (one aged 18 to 29 and one aged 80 or older), the study analyzed two additional independent replicas of 1 million unique cDNA reads from the same blood draw. The study measured age-related changes in TCR beta repertoire diversity using deep sequencing normalized with unique cDNA molecular identifiers. The paper as a whole reports these results and caveats: Observed TCR beta diversity correlated strongly with the percentage of naive T cells measured by flow cytometry. Bulk unsorted PBMC profiling prevented conclusive comparison of naive and antigen-experienced compartments. The CMV infection status of donors was not known, potentially confounding age-related changes in expanded clonotypes. Observed TCR beta diversity per million T cells fell roughly linearly with age, and a significant reduction was already apparent by age around 44. Estimates of total diversity from one million sequenced T cells were regarded as lower bounds and underestimates. Compared with the aged group, more naive CD4+ T cells, fewer expanded clones and increased TCR diversity were shown by the long-lived group, suggesting age selection.

The library was made by 5' RACE. The sequencing machine was an Illumina HiSeq 2500. A second PCR of about 7 to 12 cycles was performed with a sample-barcoded 5' primer and a J-beta primer mix. Each TCR beta cDNA molecule received a unique molecular identifier from a template-switch 5' adaptor carrying 12 random nucleotides. At least 3 million CDR3-containing paired-end reads were obtained from each sample. All of the RNA was converted into first-strand cDNA using the Mint cDNA synthesis kit, with a TRBC-specific oligonucleotide serving as the primer. After uracil-DNA glycosylase treatment, a first 18-cycle PCR used universal primers M1SS and BC2_uni_R on all cDNA. Concerning the study's data processing: Each sample was normalized by randomly selecting 1 million high-quality reads, each carrying a distinct molecular identifier. Instead of being binned into consensus sequences, reads with shared molecular identifiers were discarded. CDR3 identification, clonotype clustering and error correction used MiTCR with a Q25 quality threshold and the strictest error-elimination algorithm. A nonparametric unseen species model with Euler transformation was used to estimate lower-bound total TCR beta diversity. TCRdb passed the public sequencing reads through fastp at Q25 and MiXCR, retaining productive beta sequences. Here each entry gathers all rows of one CDR3 protein and keeps the most common genes and DNA. V and J calls and clone size were set by TCRdb, not the authors. The sample yields around 780,000 distinct CDR3 sequences; more than 55% were counted once. The leading ten clones occupy more than 25% of the sample.

The CDR3 spans 13 residues, from the cysteine through the phenylalanine. Of all the DNA, just the CDR3 is kept, 39 bases in frame from base 1. In the germline V gene, CDR1 corresponds to SGHTA and CDR2 to FQGNSA. Compared with germline, V lacks 6 bases and J lacks 5 bases; bases without a gene match: 6. Donors were a few dozen systemically healthy Caucasian individuals from Russia aged 6 to 90 years. Each donor gave about 10 milliliters of peripheral blood, drawn into EDTA-treated Vacutainer tubes. Ficoll-Paque density-gradient centrifugation was used to isolate PBMCs, with at least 7 million per sample. Total RNA, at least 6 micrograms per sample, was extracted from PBMCs with Trizol reagent. The percentages of naive CD45RAhigh/CD27high T cells were determined by flow cytometry on a PBMC aliquot from every donor. Details on this clonotype: Its antigen specificity is not known. Base qualities are not at hand, and no much larger clone is one base apart.

The V and J genes are TRBV7-2 and TRBJ1-2; 7 junctional bases match TRBD1. The sample consisted of blood. This receptor was taken from a man in his forties in good health. At the DNA level, the sequence is TGTGCCAGCAGGAGGGGGACAGAATATGGCTACACCTTC. Translated, this gives CASRRGTEYGYTF. With the rest looked up from the reference TRBV7-2 and TRBJ1-2 genes rather than sequenced, the full variable domain is GAGVSQSPSNKVTEKGKDVELRCDPISGHTALYWYRQSLGQGLEFLIYFQGNSAPDKSGLPSDRFSAERTGGSVSTLTIQRTQQEDSAVYLCASRRGTEYGYTFGSGTRLTVV.